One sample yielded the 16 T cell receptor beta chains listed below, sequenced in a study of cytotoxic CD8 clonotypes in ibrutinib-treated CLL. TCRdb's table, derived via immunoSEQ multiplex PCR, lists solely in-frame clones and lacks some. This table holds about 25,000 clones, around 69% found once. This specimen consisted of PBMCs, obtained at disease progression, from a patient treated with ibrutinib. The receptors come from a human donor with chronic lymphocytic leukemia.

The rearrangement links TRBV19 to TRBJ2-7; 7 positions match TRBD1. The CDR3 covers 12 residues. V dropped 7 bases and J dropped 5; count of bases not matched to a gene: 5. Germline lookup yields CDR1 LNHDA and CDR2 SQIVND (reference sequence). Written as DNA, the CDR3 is TGTGCCAGTACAGACAGGGCAGACGAGCAGTACTTC. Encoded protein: CASTDRADEQYF.

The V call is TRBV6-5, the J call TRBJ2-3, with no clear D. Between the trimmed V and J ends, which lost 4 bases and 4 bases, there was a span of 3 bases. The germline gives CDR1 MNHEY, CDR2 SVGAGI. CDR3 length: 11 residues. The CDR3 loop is CASSWADTQYF. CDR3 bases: TGTGCCAGCAGTTGGGCAGATACGCAGTATTTT.

CDR3 sequence (DNA): TGTGCTAGTGGGGGGGTCGGCTCCCCGGCCTACAATGAGCAGTTCTTC. Its protein is CASGGVGSPAYNEQFF. The chain is built from TRBV12-5 and TRBJ2-1, with D perhaps given as TRBD1 or TRBD2 (5 bases each). Trimming removed 6 bases from V and 2 bases from J, with 17 bases in between. CDR1 is LGHNT and CDR2 is FRNRAP in the germline V gene. CDR3 length: 16 residues.

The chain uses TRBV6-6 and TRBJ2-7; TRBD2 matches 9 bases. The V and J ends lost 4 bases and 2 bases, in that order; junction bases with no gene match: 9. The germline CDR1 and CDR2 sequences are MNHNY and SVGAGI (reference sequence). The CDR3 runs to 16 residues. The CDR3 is CASSFPSGGPTYEQYF. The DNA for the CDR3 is TGTGCCAGCAGTTTTCCGAGCGGGGGGCCTACCTACGAGCAGTACTTC.

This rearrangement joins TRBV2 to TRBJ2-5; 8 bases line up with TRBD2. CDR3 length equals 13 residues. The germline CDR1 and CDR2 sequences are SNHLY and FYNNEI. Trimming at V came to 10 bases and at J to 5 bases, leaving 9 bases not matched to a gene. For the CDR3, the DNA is TGTGCCATAACATCGGGGGGGCCGGAGACCCAGTACTTC. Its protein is CAITSGGPETQYF.

CDR3 sequence reads: CASSPQGTVYEQYF. Written as DNA, the CDR3 is TGCGCCAGCAGCCCCCAGGGGACAGTCTACGAGCAGTACTTC. The rearrangement links TRBV5-1 to TRBJ2-7; 7 bases agree with TRBD1. V trimming: 4 bases; J trimming: 3 bases; junction bases outside the gene matches: 7. This CDR3 is built from 14 residues. Germline values: CDR1 SGHRS, CDR2 YFSETQ.

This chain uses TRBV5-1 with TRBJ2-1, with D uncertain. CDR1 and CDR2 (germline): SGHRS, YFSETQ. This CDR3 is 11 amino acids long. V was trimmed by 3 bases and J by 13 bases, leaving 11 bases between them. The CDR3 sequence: CASSSGPLQFF. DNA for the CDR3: TGCGCCAGCAGCTCCGGGCCTTTACAGTTCTTC. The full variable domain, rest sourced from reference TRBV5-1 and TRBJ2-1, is KAGVTQTPRYLIKTRGQQVTLSCSPISGHRSVSWYQQTPGQGLQFLFEYFSETQRNKGNFPGRFSGRQFSNSRSEMNVSTLELGDSALYLCASSSGPLQFFGPGTRLTVL.

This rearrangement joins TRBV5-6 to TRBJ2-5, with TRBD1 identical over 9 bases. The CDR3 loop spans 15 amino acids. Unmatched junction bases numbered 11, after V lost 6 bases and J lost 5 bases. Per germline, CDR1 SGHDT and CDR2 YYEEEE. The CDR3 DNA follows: TGTGCCAGCATCTCAAAACAGGGGGCAAGGGAGACCCAGTACTTC. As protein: CASISKQGARETQYF. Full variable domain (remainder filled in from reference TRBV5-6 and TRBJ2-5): DAGVTQSPTHLIKTRGQQVTLRCSPKSGHDTVSWYQQALGQGPQFIFQYYEEEERQRGNFPDRFSGHQFPNYSSELNVNALLLGDSALYLCASISKQGARETQYFGPGTRLLVL.

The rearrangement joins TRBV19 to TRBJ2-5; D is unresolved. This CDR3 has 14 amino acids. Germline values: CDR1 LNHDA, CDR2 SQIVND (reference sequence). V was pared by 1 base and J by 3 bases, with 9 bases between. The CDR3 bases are TGTGCCAGTAGTATAGGTTTGGCGAAAGAGACCCAGTACTTC. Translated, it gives CASSIGLAKETQYF. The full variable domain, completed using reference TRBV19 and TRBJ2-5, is DGGITQSPKYLFRKEGQNVTLSCEQNLNHDAMYWYRQDPGQGLRLIYYSQIVNDFQKGDIAEGYSVSREKKESFPLTVTSAQKNPTAFYLCASSIGLAKETQYFGPGTRLLVL.

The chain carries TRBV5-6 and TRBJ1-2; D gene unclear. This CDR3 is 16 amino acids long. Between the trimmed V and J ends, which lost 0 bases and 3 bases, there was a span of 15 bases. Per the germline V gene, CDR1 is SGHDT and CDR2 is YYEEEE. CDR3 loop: CASSLGESGKHYGYTF. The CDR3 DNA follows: TGTGCCAGCAGCTTGGGAGAGTCGGGGAAGCACTATGGCTACACCTTC. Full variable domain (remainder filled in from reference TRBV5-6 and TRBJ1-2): DAGVTQSPTHLIKTRGQQVTLRCSPKSGHDTVSWYQQALGQGPQFIFQYYEEEERQRGNFPDRFSGHQFPNYSSELNVNALLLGDSALYLCASSLGESGKHYGYTFGSGTRLTVV.

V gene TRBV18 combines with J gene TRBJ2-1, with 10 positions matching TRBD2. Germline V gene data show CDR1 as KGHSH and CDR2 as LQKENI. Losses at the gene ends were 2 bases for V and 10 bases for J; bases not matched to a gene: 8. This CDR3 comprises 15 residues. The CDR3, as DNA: TGTGCCAGCTCACCAATGAGCGGGGGGGCCCGGGAGCAGTTCTTC. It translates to CASSPMSGGAREQFF.

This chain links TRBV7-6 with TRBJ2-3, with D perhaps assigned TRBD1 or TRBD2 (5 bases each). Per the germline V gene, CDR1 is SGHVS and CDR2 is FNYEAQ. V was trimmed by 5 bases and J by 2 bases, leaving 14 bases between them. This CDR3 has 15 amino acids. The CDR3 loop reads CASSPGAGSTDTQYF. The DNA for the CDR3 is TGTGCCAGCAGCCCCGGGGCCGGATCCACAGATACGCAGTATTTT.

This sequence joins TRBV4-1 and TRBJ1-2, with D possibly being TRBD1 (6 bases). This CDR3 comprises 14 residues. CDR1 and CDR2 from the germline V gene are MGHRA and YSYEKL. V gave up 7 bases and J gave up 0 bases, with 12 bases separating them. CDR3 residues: CASTSPGANYGYTF. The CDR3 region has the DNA TGCGCCAGCACATCGCCAGGGGCTAACTATGGCTACACCTTC.

The CDR3, as DNA: TGTGCCAGCAGTTTCCGCGCCGGGACAGGCCCAGAAAAACTGTTTTTT. It yields the protein CASSFRAGTGPEKLFF. The J gene is TRBJ1-4, the V gene TRBV27, with TRBD1 matching over 8 bases. V was clipped by 3 bases and J by 8 bases; unmatched bases: 11. This CDR3 spans 16 amino acids. In germline, CDR1 is MNHEY, CDR2 SMNVEV (reference sequence).

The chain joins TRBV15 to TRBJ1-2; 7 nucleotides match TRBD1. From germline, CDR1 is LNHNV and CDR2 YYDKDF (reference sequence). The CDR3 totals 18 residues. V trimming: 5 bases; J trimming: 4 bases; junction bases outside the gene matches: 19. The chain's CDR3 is CATSSGGAGGRNFYGYTF. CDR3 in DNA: TGTGCCACCAGCTCCGGAGGGGCAGGGGGAAGGAACTTCTATGGCTACACCTTC.

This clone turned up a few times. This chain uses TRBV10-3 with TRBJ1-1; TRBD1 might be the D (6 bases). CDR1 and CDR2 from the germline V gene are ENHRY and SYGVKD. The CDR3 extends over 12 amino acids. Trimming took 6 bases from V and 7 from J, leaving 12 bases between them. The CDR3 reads CAISLTGNEAFF. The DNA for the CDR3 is TGTGCCATCAGCCTCACAGGGAATGAAGCTTTCTTT.